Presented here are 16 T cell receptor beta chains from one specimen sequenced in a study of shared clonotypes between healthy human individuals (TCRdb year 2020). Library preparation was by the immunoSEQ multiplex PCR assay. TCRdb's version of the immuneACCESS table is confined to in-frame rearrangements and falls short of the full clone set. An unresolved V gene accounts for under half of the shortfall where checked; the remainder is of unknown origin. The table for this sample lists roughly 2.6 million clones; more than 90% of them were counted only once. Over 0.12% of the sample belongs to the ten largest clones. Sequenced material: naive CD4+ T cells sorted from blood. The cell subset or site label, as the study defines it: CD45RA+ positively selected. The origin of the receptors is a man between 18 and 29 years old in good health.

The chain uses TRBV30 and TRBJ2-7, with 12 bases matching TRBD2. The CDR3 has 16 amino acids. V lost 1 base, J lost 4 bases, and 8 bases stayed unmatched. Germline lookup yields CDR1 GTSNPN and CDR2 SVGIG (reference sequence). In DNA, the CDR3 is TGTGCCTGGAGTGGAAGACTAGCGGGAGTCGTGTACGAGCAGTACTTC. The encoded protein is CAWSGRLAGVVYEQYF.

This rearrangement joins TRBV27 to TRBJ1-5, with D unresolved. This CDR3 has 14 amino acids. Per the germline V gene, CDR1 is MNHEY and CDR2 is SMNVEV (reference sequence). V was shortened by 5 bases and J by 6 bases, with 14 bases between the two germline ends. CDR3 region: CASSVKGAGQPQHF. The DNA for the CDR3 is TGTGCCAGCAGTGTAAAAGGAGCGGGTCAGCCCCAGCATTTT.

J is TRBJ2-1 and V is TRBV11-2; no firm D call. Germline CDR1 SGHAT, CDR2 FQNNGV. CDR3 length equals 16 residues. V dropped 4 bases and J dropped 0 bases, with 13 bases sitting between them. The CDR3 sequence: CASSSPDFRSYNEQFF. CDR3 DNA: TGTGCCAGCAGCTCCCCCGATTTCCGCTCCTACAATGAGCAGTTCTTC.

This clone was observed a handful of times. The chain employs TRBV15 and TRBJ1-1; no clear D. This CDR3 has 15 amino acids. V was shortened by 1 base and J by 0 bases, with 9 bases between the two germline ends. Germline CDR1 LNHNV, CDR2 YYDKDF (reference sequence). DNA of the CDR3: TGTGCCACCAGCAGAGTCAAGGCCTTGAACACTGAAGCTTTCTTT. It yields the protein CATSRVKALNTEAFF.

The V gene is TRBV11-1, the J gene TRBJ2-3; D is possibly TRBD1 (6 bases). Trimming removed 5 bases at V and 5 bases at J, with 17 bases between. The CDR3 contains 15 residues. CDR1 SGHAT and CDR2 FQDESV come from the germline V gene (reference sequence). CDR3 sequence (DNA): TGTGCCAGCAGCGCAGGGGTGGGCTACCGAGATACGCAGTATTTT. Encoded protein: CASSAGVGYRDTQYF.

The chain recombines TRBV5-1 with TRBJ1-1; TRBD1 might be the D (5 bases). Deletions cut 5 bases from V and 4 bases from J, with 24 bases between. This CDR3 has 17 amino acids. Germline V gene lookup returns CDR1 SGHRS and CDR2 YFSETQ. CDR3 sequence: CASRGSEAGVRGTEAFF. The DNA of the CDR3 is TGCGCCAGCAGGGGGTCGGAAGCCGGGGTAAGGGGCACTGAAGCTTTCTTT.

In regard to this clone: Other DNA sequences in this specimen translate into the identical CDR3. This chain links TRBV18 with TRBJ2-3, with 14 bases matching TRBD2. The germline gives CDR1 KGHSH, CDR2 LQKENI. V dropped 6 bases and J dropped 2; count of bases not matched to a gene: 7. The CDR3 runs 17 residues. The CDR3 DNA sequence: TGTGCCAGCTCCCCGGGACTAGCGGGAGTTTCCACAGATACGCAGTATTTT. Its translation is CASSPGLAGVSTDTQYF.

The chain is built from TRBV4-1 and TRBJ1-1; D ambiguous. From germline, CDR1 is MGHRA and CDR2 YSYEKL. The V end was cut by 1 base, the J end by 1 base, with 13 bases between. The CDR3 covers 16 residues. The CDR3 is CASSQAFRVPNTEAFF. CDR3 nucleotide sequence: TGCGCCAGCAGCCAAGCCTTCCGGGTTCCGAACACTGAAGCTTTCTTT.

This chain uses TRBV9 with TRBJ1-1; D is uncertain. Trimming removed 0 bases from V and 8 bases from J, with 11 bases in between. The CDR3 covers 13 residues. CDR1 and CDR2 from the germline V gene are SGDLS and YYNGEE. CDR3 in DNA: TGTGCCAGCAGCGTAGACCAGGTTAAGGAAGCTTTCTTT. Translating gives CASSVDQVKEAFF.

The CDR3 spells CAWSVSGAPFSGANVLTF. The CDR3 nucleotides are TGTGCCTGGAGTGTCTCCGGGGCTCCCTTCTCTGGGGCCAACGTCCTGACTTTC. The chain has TRBV30 and TRBJ2-6; tentatively, D is TRBD1 or TRBD2 (5 bases each). This CDR3 comprises 18 residues. Looked up from germline, CDR1 is GTSNPN and CDR2 is SVGIG (reference sequence). The V end lost 0 bases, the J end lost 0 bases, and 15 bases lay between the germline ends.

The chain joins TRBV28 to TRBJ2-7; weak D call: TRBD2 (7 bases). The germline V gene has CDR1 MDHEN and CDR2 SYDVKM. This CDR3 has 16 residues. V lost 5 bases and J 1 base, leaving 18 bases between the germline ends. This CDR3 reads CASSRHGGARSYEQYF. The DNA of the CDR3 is TGTGCCAGCAGTCGGCATGGGGGGGCGCGATCCTACGAGCAGTACTTC.

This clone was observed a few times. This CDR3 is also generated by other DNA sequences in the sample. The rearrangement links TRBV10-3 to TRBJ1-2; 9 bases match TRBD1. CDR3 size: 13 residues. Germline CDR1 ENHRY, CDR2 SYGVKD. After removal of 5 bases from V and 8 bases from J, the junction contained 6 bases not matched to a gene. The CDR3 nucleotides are TGTGCCATCAGTTGGGACAGGGAGGTCGGCTACACCTTC. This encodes CAISWDREVGYTF.

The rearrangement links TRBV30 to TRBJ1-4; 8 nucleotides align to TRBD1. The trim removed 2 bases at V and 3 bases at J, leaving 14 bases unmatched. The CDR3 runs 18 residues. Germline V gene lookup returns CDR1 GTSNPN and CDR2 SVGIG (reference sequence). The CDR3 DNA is TGTGCCTGGAGTTTGAGACAGGGGCCACTTAGACCTAATGAAAAACTGTTTTTT. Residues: CAWSLRQGPLRPNEKLFF.

The CDR3 region is CASSVGNGRAGNEQFF. CDR3 nucleotides: TGTGCCAGCAGCGTAGGGAACGGGAGGGCCGGTAATGAGCAGTTCTTC. The chain joins TRBV9 to TRBJ2-1, with 8 bases matching TRBD2. This CDR3 has 16 amino acids. The V segment lost 0 bases and the J segment 7 bases; nucleotides outside the gene matches: 9. CDR1 SGDLS and CDR2 YYNGEE come from the germline V gene.

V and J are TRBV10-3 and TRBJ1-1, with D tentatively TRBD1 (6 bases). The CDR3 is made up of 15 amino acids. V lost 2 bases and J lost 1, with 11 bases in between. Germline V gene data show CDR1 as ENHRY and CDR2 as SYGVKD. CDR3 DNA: TGTGCCATCAGTGAGGCCGGACAGTCGAACACTGAAGCTTTCTTT. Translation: CAISEAGQSNTEAFF.

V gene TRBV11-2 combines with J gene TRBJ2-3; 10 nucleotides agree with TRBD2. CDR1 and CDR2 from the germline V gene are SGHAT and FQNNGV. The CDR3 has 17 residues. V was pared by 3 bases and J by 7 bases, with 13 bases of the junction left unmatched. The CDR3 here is CASSLERGGMLVNTQYF. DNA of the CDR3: TGTGCCAGCAGCTTGGAGCGGGGGGGCATGCTTGTGAATACGCAGTATTTT.